A single T cell receptor (beta chain) is shown here with its context. Its antigen is not known. This sample was included in a study of cytomegalovirus exposure and HLA in healthy donors. Overall study findings and caveats: In the 120 validation repertoires, just under 95% of cluster scores exceeded 0, per a later analysis. Through in vitro validation, three CMV-associated chains were shown to be specific for CMV antigens. Most TCR sequences showed up rarely, but some public TCRs showed up in many donors.

Germline loops: CDR1 MDHEN, CDR2 SYDVKM. Trimming took 10 bases from V and 2 from J, leaving 17 bases between them. The CDR3 is 15 amino acids. Measured with immunoSEQ multiplex PCR; TCRdb has only the in-frame clones, and not every one. This sample has over 55,000 clones, with about nine tenths found just once. Sequencing was performed on PBMCs. The chain carries TRBV28 and TRBJ2-2; D is possibly TRBD2 (7 bases). The origin of this receptor is a man younger than 35 in good health and CMV-seronegative. In DNA, the CDR3 is TGTGCCACCCAAGGGGGGGCGCTTAACACCGGGGAGCTGTTTTTT. Amino acids: CATQGGALNTGELFF.